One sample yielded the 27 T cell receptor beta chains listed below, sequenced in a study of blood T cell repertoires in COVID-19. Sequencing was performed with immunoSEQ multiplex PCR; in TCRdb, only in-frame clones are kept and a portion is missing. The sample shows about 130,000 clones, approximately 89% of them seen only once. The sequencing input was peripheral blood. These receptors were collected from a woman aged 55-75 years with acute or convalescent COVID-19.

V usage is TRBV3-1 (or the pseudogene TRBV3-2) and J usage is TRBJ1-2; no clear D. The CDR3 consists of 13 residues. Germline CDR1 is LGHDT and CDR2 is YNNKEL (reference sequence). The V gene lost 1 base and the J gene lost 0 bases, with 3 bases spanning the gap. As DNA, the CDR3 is TGTGCCAGCAGCCAAGCAGCTAACTATGGCTACACCTTC. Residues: CASSQAANYGYTF.

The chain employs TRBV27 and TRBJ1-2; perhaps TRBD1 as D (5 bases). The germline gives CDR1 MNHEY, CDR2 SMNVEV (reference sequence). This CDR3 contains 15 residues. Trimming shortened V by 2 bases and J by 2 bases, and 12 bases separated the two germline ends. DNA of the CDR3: TGTGCCAGCAGTTTAGCGGCAGGGTCCAACTATGGCTACACCTTC. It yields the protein CASSLAAGSNYGYTF.

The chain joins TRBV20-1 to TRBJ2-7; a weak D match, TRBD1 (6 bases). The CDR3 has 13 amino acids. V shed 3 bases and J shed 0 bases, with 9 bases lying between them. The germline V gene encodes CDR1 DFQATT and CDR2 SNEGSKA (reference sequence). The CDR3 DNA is TGCAGTGCTAGTACAGGGAACTCCTACGAGCAGTACTTC. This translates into CSASTGNSYEQYF.

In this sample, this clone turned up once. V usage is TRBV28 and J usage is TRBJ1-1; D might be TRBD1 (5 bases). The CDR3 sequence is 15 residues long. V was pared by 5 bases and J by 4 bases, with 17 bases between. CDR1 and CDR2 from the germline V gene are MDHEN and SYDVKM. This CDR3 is CASSPFRGTGTEAFF. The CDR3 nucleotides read TGTGCCAGCAGTCCTTTCCGGGGGACCGGCACTGAAGCTTTCTTT. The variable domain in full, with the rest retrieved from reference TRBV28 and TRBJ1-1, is DVKVTQSSRYLVKRTGEKVFLECVQDMDHENMFWYRQDPGLGLRLIYFSYDVKMKEKGDIPEGYSVSREKKERFSLILESASTNQTSMYLCASSPFRGTGTEAFFGQGTRLTVV.

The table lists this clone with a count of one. The CDR3 loop is CASSLEAGGEQYF. Here the CDR3 DNA reads TGCGCCAGCAGCTTGGAGGCTGGAGGGGAGCAGTACTTC. The chain uses TRBV5-1 and TRBJ2-7, with a tentative D call TRBD2 (6 bases). The CDR3 has 13 amino acids. V dropped 0 bases and J dropped 7 bases, with 11 bases sitting between them. CDR1 SGHRS and CDR2 YFSETQ come from the germline V gene.

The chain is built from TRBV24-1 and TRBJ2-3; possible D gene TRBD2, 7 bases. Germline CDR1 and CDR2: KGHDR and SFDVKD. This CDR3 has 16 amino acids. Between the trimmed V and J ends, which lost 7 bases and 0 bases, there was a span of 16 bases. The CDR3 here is CATRPGGWGSTDTQYF. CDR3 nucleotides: TGTGCCACCAGGCCGGGGGGCTGGGGGAGCACAGATACGCAGTATTTT.

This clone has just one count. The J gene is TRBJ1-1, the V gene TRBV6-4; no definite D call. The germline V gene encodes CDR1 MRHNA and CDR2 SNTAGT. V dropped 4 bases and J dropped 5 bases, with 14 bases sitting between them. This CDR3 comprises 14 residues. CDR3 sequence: CASSVGGSGTEAFF. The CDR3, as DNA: TGTGCCAGCAGTGTAGGAGGGTCTGGTACTGAAGCTTTCTTT.

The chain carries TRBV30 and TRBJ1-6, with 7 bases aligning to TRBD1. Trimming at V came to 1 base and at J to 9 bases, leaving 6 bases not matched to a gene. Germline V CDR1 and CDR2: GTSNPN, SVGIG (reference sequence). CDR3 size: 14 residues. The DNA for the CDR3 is TGTGCCTGGAGTGGACAGGGCATAGGTTCACCCCTCCACTTT. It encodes CAWSGQGIGSPLHF.

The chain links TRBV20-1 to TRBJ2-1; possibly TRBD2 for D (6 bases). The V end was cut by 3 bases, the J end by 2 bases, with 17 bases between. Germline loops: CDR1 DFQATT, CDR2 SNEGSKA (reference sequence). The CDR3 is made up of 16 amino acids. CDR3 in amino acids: CSASGRREFTYNEQFF. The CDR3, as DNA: TGCAGTGCTAGTGGTCGCCGGGAGTTCACCTACAATGAGCAGTTCTTC.

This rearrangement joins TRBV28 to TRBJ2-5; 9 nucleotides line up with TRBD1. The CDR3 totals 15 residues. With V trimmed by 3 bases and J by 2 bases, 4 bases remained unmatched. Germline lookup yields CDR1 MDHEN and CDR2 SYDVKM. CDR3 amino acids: CASSLGQGFQETQYF. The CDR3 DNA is TGTGCCAGCAGTTTGGGACAGGGTTTTCAAGAGACCCAGTACTTC.

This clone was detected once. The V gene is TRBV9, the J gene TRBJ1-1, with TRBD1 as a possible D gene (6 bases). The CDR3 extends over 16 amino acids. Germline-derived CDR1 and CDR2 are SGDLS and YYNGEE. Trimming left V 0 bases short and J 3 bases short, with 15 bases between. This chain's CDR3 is CASSVAPNTGHTEAFF. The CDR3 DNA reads TGTGCCAGCAGCGTAGCACCCAATACAGGGCACACTGAAGCTTTCTTT.

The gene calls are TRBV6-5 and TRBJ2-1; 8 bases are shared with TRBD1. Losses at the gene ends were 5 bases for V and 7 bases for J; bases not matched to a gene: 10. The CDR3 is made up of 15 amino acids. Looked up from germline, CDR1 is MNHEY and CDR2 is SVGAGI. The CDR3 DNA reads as TGTGCCAGCAGTCCGACAGGGGATTCGTTGAATGAGCAGTTCTTC. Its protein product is CASSPTGDSLNEQFF.

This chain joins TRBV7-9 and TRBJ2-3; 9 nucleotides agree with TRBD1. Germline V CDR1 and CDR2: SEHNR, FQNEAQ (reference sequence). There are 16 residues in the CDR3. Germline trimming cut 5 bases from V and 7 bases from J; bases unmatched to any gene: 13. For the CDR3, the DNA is TGTGCCAGCAGCCCGCACTCGGGACAGGGAATCAATACGCAGTATTTT. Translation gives CASSPHSGQGINTQYF.

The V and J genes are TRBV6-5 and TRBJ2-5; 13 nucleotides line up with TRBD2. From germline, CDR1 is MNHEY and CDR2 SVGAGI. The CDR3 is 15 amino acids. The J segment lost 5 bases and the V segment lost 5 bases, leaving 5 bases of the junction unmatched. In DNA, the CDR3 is TGTGCCAGCAGTCCCGAGACTAGCGGGAGGGAGACCCAGTACTTC. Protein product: CASSPETSGRETQYF.

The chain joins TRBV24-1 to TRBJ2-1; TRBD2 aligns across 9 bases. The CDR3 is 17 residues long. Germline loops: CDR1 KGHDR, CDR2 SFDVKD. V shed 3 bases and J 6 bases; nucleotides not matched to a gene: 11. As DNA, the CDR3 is TGTGCCACCAGTGATGCCTCAGCGGGAGGCGTCCTCAATGAGCAGTTCTTC. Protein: CATSDASAGGVLNEQFF.

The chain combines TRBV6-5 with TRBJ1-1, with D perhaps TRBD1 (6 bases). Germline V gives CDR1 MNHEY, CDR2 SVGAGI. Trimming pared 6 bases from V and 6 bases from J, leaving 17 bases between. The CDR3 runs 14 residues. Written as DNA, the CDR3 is TGTGCCAGCAGGGCCCCCAGAACAGGGCCTGAAGCTTTCTTT. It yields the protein CASRAPRTGPEAFF.

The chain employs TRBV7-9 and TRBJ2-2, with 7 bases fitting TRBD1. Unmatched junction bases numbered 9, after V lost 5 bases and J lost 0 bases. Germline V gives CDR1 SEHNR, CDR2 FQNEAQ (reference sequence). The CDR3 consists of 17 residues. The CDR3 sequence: CASSTNIGTANTGELFF. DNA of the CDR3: TGTGCCAGCAGCACAAACATTGGGACAGCGAACACCGGGGAGCTGTTTTTT.

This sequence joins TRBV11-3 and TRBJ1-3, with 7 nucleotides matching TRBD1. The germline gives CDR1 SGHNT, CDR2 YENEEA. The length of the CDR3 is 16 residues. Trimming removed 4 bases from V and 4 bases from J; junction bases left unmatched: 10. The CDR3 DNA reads TGTGCCAGCAGCTGGTCCGGGACAGAGAAGGGAAACACCATATATTTT. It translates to CASSWSGTEKGNTIYF.

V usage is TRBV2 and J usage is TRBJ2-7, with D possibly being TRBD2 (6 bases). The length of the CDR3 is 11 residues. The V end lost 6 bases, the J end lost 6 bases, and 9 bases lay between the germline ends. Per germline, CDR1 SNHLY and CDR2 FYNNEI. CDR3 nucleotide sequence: TGTGCCAGCAGGCTCGGGGGCGAGCAGTACTTC. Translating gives CASRLGGEQYF.

CDR3 DNA: TGTGCCAGTAGTATCCTCGGCCTAGGGGGCTTCACTGAAGCTTTCTTT. It codes for CASSILGLGGFTEAFF. The V gene is TRBV19, the J gene TRBJ1-1, with 7 bases fitting TRBD1. The length of the CDR3 is 16 residues. The V gene end was trimmed by 3 bases and the J gene end by 4 bases; junction bases not matched to a gene: 11. Germline CDR1 reads LNHDA; CDR2 reads SQIVND (reference sequence).

CDR3 in amino acids: CASSSQGDTGELFF. The CDR3 DNA is TGTGCCAGCAGCTCACAGGGTGACACCGGGGAGCTGTTTTTT. The V gene is TRBV11-2, the J gene TRBJ2-2; a possible D gene is TRBD1 (6 bases). The CDR3 runs to 14 residues. CDR1 is SGHAT and CDR2 is FQNNGV in the germline V gene. The ends were cut back, 4 bases at V and 3 bases at J, with 9 bases in the middle.

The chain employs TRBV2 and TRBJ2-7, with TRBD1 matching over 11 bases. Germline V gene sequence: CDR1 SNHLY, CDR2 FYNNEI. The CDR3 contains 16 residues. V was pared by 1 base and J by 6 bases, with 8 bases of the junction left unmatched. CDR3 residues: CASSEGPWTGGGEQYV. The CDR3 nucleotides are TGTGCCAGCAGTGAAGGTCCGTGGACAGGGGGCGGCGAGCAGTACGTC.

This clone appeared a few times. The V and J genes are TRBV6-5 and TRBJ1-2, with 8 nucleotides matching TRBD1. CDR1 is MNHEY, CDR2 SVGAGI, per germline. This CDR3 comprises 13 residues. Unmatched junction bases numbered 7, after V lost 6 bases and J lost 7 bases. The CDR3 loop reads CASRKGQEFGYTF. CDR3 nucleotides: TGTGCCAGCAGAAAGGGACAGGAGTTTGGCTACACCTTC.

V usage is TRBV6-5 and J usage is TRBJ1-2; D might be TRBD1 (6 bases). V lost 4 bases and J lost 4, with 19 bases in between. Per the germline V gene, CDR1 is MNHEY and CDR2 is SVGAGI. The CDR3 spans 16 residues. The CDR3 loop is CASSLQGGGGSYGYTF. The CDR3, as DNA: TGTGCCAGCAGTTTACAGGGCGGGGGGGGCTCCTATGGCTACACCTTC.

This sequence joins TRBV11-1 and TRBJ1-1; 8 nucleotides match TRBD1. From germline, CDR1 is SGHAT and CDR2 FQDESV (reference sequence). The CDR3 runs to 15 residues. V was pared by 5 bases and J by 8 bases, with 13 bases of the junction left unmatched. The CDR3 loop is CASSPTTDRGYEAFF. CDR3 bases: TGTGCCAGCAGCCCGACCACAGACAGGGGATACGAAGCTTTCTTT.

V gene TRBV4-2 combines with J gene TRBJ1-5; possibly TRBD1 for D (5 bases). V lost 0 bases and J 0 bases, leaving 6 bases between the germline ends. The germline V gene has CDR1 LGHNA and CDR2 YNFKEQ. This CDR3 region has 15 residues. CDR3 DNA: TGTGCCAGCAGCCAAGATCAGGGTAGCAATCAGCCCCAGCATTTT. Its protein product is CASSQDQGSNQPQHF.

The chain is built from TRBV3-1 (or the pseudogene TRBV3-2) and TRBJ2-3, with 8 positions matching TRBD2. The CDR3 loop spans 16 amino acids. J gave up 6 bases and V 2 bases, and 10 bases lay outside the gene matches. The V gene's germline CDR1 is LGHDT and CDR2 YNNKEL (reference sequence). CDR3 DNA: TGTGCCAGCAGCCAAATAAAGAGCGGGAGTGGGGATACGCAGTATTTT. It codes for CASSQIKSGSGDTQYF.